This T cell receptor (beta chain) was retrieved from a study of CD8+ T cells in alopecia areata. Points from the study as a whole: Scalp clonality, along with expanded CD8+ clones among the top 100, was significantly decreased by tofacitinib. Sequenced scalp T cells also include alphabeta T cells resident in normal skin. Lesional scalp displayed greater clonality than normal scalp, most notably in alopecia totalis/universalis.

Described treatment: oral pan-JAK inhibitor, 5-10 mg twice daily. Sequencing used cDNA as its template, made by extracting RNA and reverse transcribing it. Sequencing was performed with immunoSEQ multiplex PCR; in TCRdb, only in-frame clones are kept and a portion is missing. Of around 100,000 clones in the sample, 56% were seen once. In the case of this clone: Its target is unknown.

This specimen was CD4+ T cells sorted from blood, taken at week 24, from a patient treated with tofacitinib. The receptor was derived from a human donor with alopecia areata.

CDR3 sequence: CASSTSGTGSYEQYF. DNA of the CDR3: TGCGCCAGCAGCACCTCCGGGACAGGTTCCTACGAGCAGTACTTC. The chain combines TRBV5-1 with TRBJ2-7; TRBD1 matches 8 bases. This CDR3 has 15 amino acids. The germline CDR1 and CDR2 sequences are SGHRS and YFSETQ. Unmatched junction bases numbered 7, after V lost 4 bases and J lost 1 base.